This entry is about one T cell receptor (beta chain). The source of the sample is a study of T-cell memory formation after mild COVID-19. MiXCR, applied by TCRdb to the 5' RACE reads, yields one record per CDR3 protein. Among around 310,000 distinct CDR3 sequences listed, approximately 15% were seen once. The receptor was isolated from a man aged 18 to 29 who had mild COVID-19 (a few samples of this study predate the infection). Cell type and time point are not known. Material: PBMCs or a T cell subset sorted from them (not recorded which).

DNA of the CDR3: TGTGCCAGCAGTCCGCTGGGAGACAGCTCCTACAATGAGCAGTTCTTC. This codes for CASSPLGDSSYNEQFF. The chain combines TRBV28 with TRBJ2-1; D might be TRBD1 or TRBD2, each matching 5 bases. Germline CDR1 is MDHEN and CDR2 is SYDVKM. The V and J ends lost 5 bases and 0 bases respectively, with 14 bases between them. CDR3 length equals 16 residues.